Shown below are 12 T cell receptor beta chains from a single sample sequenced in a study of neoadjuvant nivolumab and ipilimumab in lung cancer. Sequencing used immunoSEQ multiplex PCR; TCRdb keeps in-frame clones, though not all of them. This sample yields 25,000 to 30,000 clones, of which around 86% are seen a single time; 8.6% belongs to the top ten. Sequencing used tumor tissue, obtained after neoadjuvant nivolumab, alone or with ipilimumab, at or shortly before surgery. All receptors derive from an adult with non-small cell lung cancer.

The genes are TRBV9 and TRBJ1-1; tentatively, D is TRBD1 (6 bases). The CDR3 contains 14 residues. V gave up 4 bases and J gave up 0 bases, with 10 bases separating them. CDR1 and CDR2 from the germline V gene are SGDLS and YYNGEE. CDR3: CASSRQVMNTEAFF. The CDR3 DNA reads TGTGCCAGCAGCCGACAGGTCATGAACACTGAAGCTTTCTTT.

V gene TRBV6-5 combines with J gene TRBJ1-1; weak D call: TRBD1 (5 bases). The V and J ends lost 1 base and 4 bases respectively, with 10 bases between them. The CDR3 is made up of 14 amino acids. Germline V gene lookup returns CDR1 MNHEY and CDR2 SVGAGI. The CDR3 reads CASSYYADTTEAFF. The CDR3 coding sequence is TGTGCCAGCAGTTACTACGCGGACACCACTGAAGCTTTCTTT.

This clone is a singleton in its sample. The V call is TRBV7-6, the J call TRBJ2-3; tentative D call: TRBD2 (6 bases). From germline, CDR1 is SGHVS and CDR2 FNYEAQ. The CDR3 runs to 15 residues. V was pared by 2 bases and J by 1 base, with 10 bases between. DNA for the CDR3: TGTGCCAGCAGCTTACTTACTAGCCGCACAGATACGCAGTATTTT. It is translated as CASSLLTSRTDTQYF.

This clone was picked up one time. The rearrangement links TRBV5-6 to TRBJ2-7; 12 nucleotides agree with TRBD1. The V gene's germline CDR1 is SGHDT and CDR2 YYEEEE. The trim removed 4 bases at V and 7 bases at J, leaving 9 bases unmatched. This CDR3 region has 15 residues. CDR3 region: CASSDSGTGGDEQYF. DNA for the CDR3: TGTGCCAGCAGCGACTCCGGGACAGGGGGCGATGAGCAGTACTTC.

This clone appeared a single time. The chain recombines TRBV14 with TRBJ2-3; 8 bases align to TRBD2. Germline CDR1 and CDR2: SGHDN and FVKESK. V lost 2 bases, J lost 2 bases, and 12 bases stayed unmatched. This CDR3 contains 18 residues. CDR3 sequence: CASSQPTLADSSTDTQYF. The CDR3 nucleotides read TGTGCCAGCAGCCAACCCACACTAGCGGACTCGTCCACAGATACGCAGTATTTT.

CDR3 DNA sequence: TGTGCCTGCTCGGACAGCACAGATACGCAGTATTTT. It encodes CACSDSTDTQYF. V and J are TRBV19 and TRBJ2-3; D is undetermined. Trimming took 11 bases from V and 0 from J, leaving 9 bases between them. This CDR3 comprises 12 residues. Germline V gives CDR1 LNHDA, CDR2 SQIVND (reference sequence).

The chain recombines TRBV18 with TRBJ2-3; 11 bases agree with TRBD2. CDR1 is KGHSH, CDR2 LQKENI, per germline. The ends lost 3 bases at V and 3 bases at J; junction bases unmatched: 5. The CDR3 extends over 16 amino acids. The DNA for the CDR3 is TGTGCCAGCTCACCTGTAGCGGGAGGGAGTACAGATACGCAGTATTTT. This gives the protein CASSPVAGGSTDTQYF.

The chain uses TRBV7-6 and TRBJ2-7; D is unclear. Trimming took off 1 base at V and 1 base at J, with 11 bases between the two ends. CDR1 and CDR2 (germline): SGHVS, FNYEAQ. CDR3 length: 15 amino acids. The chain's CDR3 is CASSLEYSVSYEQYF. Here the CDR3 DNA reads TGTGCCAGCAGCTTAGAGTACTCGGTATCCTACGAGCAGTACTTC.

The chain couples TRBV10-3 to TRBJ2-3; 9 bases line up with TRBD2. V gave up 3 bases and J gave up 4 bases; unmatched junction bases: 5. Germline assignment: CDR1 ENHRY and CDR2 SYGVKD. This CDR3 comprises 15 residues. The CDR3 region has the DNA TGTGCCATCAGTGATCCTAGCGGGGTCGCAGATACGCAGTATTTT. It specifies CAISDPSGVADTQYF.

The rearrangement links TRBV18 to TRBJ1-2; D possibly corresponds to TRBD1 (5 bases). The germline V gene encodes CDR1 KGHSH and CDR2 LQKENI. Trimming took 7 bases from V and 1 from J, leaving 13 bases between them. This CDR3 region has 14 residues. CDR3 residues: CASFEWGINYGYTF. The CDR3 DNA is TGTGCCAGCTTCGAATGGGGGATTAACTATGGCTACACCTTC.

This clone was observed a single time. The rearrangement joins TRBV9 to TRBJ2-4; no clear D gene. V lost 1 base, J lost 0 bases, and 14 bases lay in between. CDR1 and CDR2 from the germline V gene are SGDLS and YYNGEE. CDR3 length: 17 residues. In DNA, the CDR3 is TGTGCCAGCAGCGTAAAGAAGGCGGCACTAGCCAAAAACATTCAGTACTTC. Translation: CASSVKKAALAKNIQYF. Filled out from reference TRBV9 and TRBJ2-4, the complete variable domain reads DSGVTQTPKHLITATGQRVTLRCSPRSGDLSVYWYQQSLDQGLQFLIQYYNGEERAKGNILERFSAQQFPDLHSELNLSSLELGDSALYFCASSVKKAALAKNIQYFGAGTRLSVL.

This chain links TRBV7-3 with TRBJ2-7; D might be TRBD1 (6 bases). CDR1 is SGHTA and CDR2 is FQGTGA in the germline V gene. Trimming took off 5 bases at V and 2 bases at J, with 16 bases between the two ends. The CDR3 spans 15 residues. The CDR3 coding sequence is TGTGCCAGCAGCCCCCAGGGGATTGGGACCTACGAGCAGTACTTC. It encodes CASSPQGIGTYEQYF.